This T cell receptor beta chain was captured in a study of shared clonotypes between healthy human individuals. At the level of the study: For every donor, three CD4 naive, three CD4 memory, two CD8 naive and one CD8 memory plates were used.

Trimming cost V 4 bases and J 5 bases, with 34 bases left between them. This CDR3 is 20 amino acids long. Study results and caveats: A few donors shared approximately 5% of their naive CD4 clonotypes. Memory subsets generally showed lower estimated richness than naive subsets.

Naive-designated CD8 cells lacked CD45RO, were positively enriched for CCR7, and omitted terminally differentiated effector memory CD45RA+ cells. Details on this clone: Its antigen is not identified.

In the authors' methods: For the immunoSEQ data, sequences were junction-only without quality scores, so filtering differed. Repertoires were generated with immunoSEQ multiplex PCR, while TCRdb's copy carries only in-frame clones and drops some. V, J and clone size are those of that table, while D and trimming were read from the DNA. The sample carries approximately 650,000 clones, nearly 97% recorded once. The gene calls are TRBV5-3 and TRBJ2-7; D possibly matches TRBD1 or TRBD2 (7 bases each). TRBV5-3 belongs to the ORF category, with a function that is uncertain. Sequenced: naive CD8+ T cells sorted from blood. This TCR came from a woman aged 25 to 45 in good health. CDR3 DNA sequence: TGTGCCAGAAGCCTGGTTCGCCCAAATGAAACCCCAGGGGGGGGAGACGAGCAGTACTTC. This translates into CARSLVRPNETPGGGDEQYF.